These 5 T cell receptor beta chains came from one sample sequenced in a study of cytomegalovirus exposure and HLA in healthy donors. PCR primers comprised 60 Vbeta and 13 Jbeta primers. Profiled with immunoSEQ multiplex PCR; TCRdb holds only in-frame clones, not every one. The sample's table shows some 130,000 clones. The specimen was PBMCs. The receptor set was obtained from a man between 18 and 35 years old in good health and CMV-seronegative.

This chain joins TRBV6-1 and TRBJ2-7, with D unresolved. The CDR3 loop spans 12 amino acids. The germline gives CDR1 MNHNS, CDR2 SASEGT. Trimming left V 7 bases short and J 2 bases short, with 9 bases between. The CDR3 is CASTPTTYEQYF. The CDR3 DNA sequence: TGTGCCAGCACTCCAACTACCTACGAGCAGTACTTC.

Written as DNA, the CDR3 is TGTGCCAGCAGCTTACCAGGGGGCACTGAAGCTTTCTTT. Amino acids: CASSLPGGTEAFF. The V call is TRBV7-2, the J call TRBJ1-1; TRBD1 aligns across 7 bases. Germline trimming cut 2 bases from V and 4 bases from J; bases unmatched to any gene: 1. Germline-derived CDR1 and CDR2 are SGHTA and FQGNSA. The CDR3 runs to 13 residues.

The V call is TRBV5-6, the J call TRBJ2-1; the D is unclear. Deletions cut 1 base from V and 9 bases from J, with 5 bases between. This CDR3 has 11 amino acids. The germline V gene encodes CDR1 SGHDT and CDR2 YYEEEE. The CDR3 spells CASSLRVEQFF. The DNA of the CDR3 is TGTGCCAGCAGCTTGCGCGTTGAGCAGTTCTTC.

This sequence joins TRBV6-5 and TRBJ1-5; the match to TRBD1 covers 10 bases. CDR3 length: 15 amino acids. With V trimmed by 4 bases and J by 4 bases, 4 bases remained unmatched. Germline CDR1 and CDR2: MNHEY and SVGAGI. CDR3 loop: CASSSRTGGNQPQHF. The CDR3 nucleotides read TGTGCCAGCAGTTCCAGGACAGGGGGAAATCAGCCCCAGCATTTT.

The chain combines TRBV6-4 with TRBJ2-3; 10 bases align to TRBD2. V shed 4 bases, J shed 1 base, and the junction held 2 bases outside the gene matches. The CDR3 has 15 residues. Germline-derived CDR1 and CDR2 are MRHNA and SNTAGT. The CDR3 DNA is TGTGCCAGCAGTGCTAGCGGGAGCGGCACAGATACGCAGTATTTT. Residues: CASSASGSGTDTQYF.